The present entry profiles one T cell receptor beta chain with its context. What it binds is not known. These data come from a study of T cell responses to AZD1222 COVID-19 vaccine. Findings of the study overall: No repertoire was sampled before or during the peak T cell response, only after it.

Profiling relied on immunoSEQ multiplex PCR, and the TCRdb table lists in-frame clones only, not all of them. Of 150,000 or so clones listed, roughly 92% were seen once; the top ten hold less than 1.5%. Germline CDR1 is LGHDT and CDR2 is YNNKEL (reference sequence). V lost 2 bases to trimming and J lost 0 bases; unmatched junction nucleotides: 7. CDR3 size: 18 residues. The starting material was peripheral blood, obtained 28 days after the second AZD1222 dose. The source is an adult who received the AZD1222 COVID-19 vaccine. The chain couples TRBV3-1 (or the pseudogene TRBV3-2) to TRBJ2-6; 7 positions match TRBD1. The CDR3 DNA sequence: TGTGCCAGCAGCCAACATCCGGGACAGTCCTCTGGGGCCAACGTCCTGACTTTC. This codes for CASSQHPGQSSGANVLTF.